This T cell receptor beta chain was observed in a study of spatial heterogeneity in lung cancer. General study results and limits: Tumors with more nonsynonymous mutations had more expanded intratumoral alpha and beta TCRs.

Worth noting for this clonotype: The antigen remains undetermined. This clone may be a read error of a much larger clone one base away.

Individually, TCR cDNA molecules were each labelled with a unique molecular identifier. TCRdb re-called the 5' RACE reads with MiXCR, one entry per CDR3 protein. This sample yields 9,500 to 11,000 distinct CDR3 sequences, of which 7.5% to 9% are seen a single time; around a fifth belongs to the top ten. As for time point: sample taken at primary tumor resection. Donors were over 70 untreated early-stage non-small cell lung cancer patients. Whole RNA from tumor, nontumor lung or frozen PBMC was sequenced unsorted. The CDR3 has 15 residues. Germline CDR1 is LGHNA and CDR2 is YNFKEQ. The V end was cut by 1 base, the J end by 8 bases, with 15 bases between.

This sample comprised lung tumor tissue, obtained at surgery. This rearrangement joins TRBV4-2 to TRBJ2-1; D perhaps matches TRBD2 (5 bases). The sequence was obtained from a female donor with early-stage non-small cell lung cancer. The DNA for the CDR3 is TGTGCCAGCAGCCAAGCGGCGATGCGGGCTTATGAGCAGTTCTTC. Amino acid sequence: CASSQAAMRAYEQFF.